This T cell receptor (beta chain) was captured by sequencing in a study of T-cell memory formation after mild COVID-19. TCRdb processed the 5' RACE reads anew with MiXCR; each CDR3 protein has one entry. The top ten hold roughly 8% of the sample, which has approximately 440,000 distinct CDR3 sequences, approximately 20% seen once. Germline CDR1 is SGHRS and CDR2 is YFSETQ. V was shortened by 3 bases and J by 4 bases, with 14 bases between the two germline ends. The CDR3 runs 14 residues. Sequenced: PBMCs or a T cell subset sorted from them (not recorded which). This clonotype was sampled from an adult woman who had mild COVID-19 (a few samples of this study predate the infection). Cell type and time point are not known. The chain carries TRBV5-1 and TRBJ2-7; a possible D gene is TRBD1 (5 bases). CDR3 in amino acids: CASSSQTQGYEQYF. CDR3 sequence (DNA): TGCGCCAGCAGCTCCCAGACGCAGGGTTACGAGCAGTACTTC.